The sequence of this TCR beta chain was determined in a study of Ad26.COV2.S vaccination and SARS-CoV-2 variants. The J segment lost 0 bases and the V segment lost 3 bases, leaving 2 bases of the junction unmatched. There are 14 residues in the CDR3. Germline lookup yields CDR1 GTSNPN and CDR2 SVGIG (reference sequence). As for this clone: Its cognate antigen is unknown.

TCRdb keeps only in-frame clones here, not all; method: immunoSEQ multiplex PCR. This repertoire shows fewer than 400,000 clones, roughly 80% found once; its top ten account for around 2%. Findings and caveats of the study: Substantial breadth was reportedly displayed by spike-specific CD8+ and CD4+ T cell responses after vaccination. Quantification of TCR breadth and depth may have yielded underestimates of total T cell responses.

Treatment here: around 19 received Ad26.COV2.S at low or high dose, single or two shots; about 5 received placebo; per-sample allocation not given. At day 63 after the first vaccine or placebo injection, samples were drawn. Boston provided a donor who was an adult aged 18-55 years. An Ad26 vector expressing Wuhan-strain SARS-CoV-2 spike served as the vaccine. The origin of this receptor is a person between 18 and 65 years old who received the Ad26.COV2.S COVID-19 vaccine or a placebo. J is TRBJ2-1 and V is TRBV30; 7 bases are shared with TRBD2. The specimen was peripheral blood, collected in a trial of Ad26.COV2.S vaccine versus placebo. The CDR3 DNA reads TGTGCCTGGAGCGGGGGGAGCTCCTACAATGAGCAGTTCTTC. This gives the protein CAWSGGSSYNEQFF.